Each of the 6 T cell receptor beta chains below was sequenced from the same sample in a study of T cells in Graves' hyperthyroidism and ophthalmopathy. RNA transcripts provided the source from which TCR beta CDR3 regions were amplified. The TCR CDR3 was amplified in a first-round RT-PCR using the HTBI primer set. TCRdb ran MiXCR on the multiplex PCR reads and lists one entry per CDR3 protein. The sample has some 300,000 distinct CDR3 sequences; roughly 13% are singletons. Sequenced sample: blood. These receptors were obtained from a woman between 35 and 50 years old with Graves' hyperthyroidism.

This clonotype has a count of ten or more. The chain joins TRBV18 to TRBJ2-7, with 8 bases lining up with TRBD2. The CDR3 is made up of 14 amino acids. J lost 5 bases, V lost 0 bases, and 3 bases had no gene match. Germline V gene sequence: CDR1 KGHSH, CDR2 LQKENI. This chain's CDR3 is CASSPPSGSHEQYF. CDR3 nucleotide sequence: TGTGCCAGCTCACCACCCAGCGGGAGTCACGAGCAGTACTTC.

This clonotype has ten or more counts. The CDR3 DNA is TGTGCCAGCAGCTGGGGGACAGGGGGTCAGCCCCAGCATTTT. Translation: CASSWGTGGQPQHF. The chain employs TRBV5-5 and TRBJ1-5, with 11 positions matching TRBD1. The CDR3 sequence is 14 residues long. Germline CDR1 is SGHKS and CDR2 is YYEKEE (reference sequence). J was trimmed by 6 bases and V by 3 bases; bases with no gene match: 2.

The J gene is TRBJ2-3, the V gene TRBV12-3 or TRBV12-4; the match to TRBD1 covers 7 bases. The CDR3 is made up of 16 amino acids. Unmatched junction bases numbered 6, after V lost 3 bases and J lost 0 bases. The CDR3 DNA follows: TGTGCCAGCAGTTTTGACAGGGCCCCTAGCACAGATACGCAGTATTTT. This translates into CASSFDRAPSTDTQYF.

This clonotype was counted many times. CDR3 sequence reads: CASSREGTEAFF. The CDR3 DNA is TGTGCCAGTAGTCGGGAGGGAACTGAAGCTTTCTTT. This chain links TRBV19 with TRBJ1-1; D gene uncertain. Looked up from germline, CDR1 is LNHDA and CDR2 is SQIVND (reference sequence). Trimming took off 5 bases at V and 5 bases at J, with 9 bases between the two ends. The CDR3 is made up of 12 amino acids.

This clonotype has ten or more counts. The CDR3 loop is CASREGRMIQETQYF. The CDR3 DNA sequence: TGTGCCAGCAGGGAGGGTCGGATGATCCAAGAGACCCAGTACTTC. The rearrangement joins TRBV6-2 or TRBV6-3 to TRBJ2-5, with D possibly TRBD2 on 6 matching bases. The CDR3 length is 15 residues. Germline V gene sequence: CDR1 MNHEY, CDR2 SVGEGT. V was clipped by 6 bases and J by 1 base, with 15 bases between them.

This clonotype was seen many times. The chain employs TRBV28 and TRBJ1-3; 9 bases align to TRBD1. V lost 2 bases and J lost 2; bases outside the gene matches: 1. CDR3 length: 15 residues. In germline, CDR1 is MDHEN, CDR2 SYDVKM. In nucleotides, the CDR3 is TGTGCCAGCAGTTTAAGGACAGGGGCTGGAAACACCATATATTTT. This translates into CASSLRTGAGNTIYF.